This TCR beta chain was retrieved from a study of blood T cell repertoires in COVID-19. As for the study in general: COVID-19 samples from acute and convalescent phases originated in the United States, Italy and Spain. The analysed material was cDNA or gDNA that came from T cells, B-cell-depleted T cells, or PBMCs.

Authors' data handling: By means of reference gene primer amplification, nucleated cell counts were estimated. Assay: immunoSEQ multiplex PCR; the TCRdb copy retains only in-frame clones and omits some. V, J and clone size were drawn from that table, and D and trimming were deduced from the DNA. Of about 160,000 clones detected, approximately 85% appear once; the ten largest clones hold around 1.1%. Worth noting for this clone: One end of the junction varies from germline; a read error may be responsible.

Germline values: CDR1 SSHAT, CDR2 FNYEAQ (reference sequence). CDR3 size: 13 residues. The chain links TRBV7-7 to TRBJ2-1; 7 nucleotides align to TRBD1. What was sequenced was peripheral blood. This clonotype was sampled from a man in his forties with acute or convalescent COVID-19. The CDR3 DNA reads TGTGCTAGCAGTACGACAGGGACCCATGAGCAGTTCTTC. Its protein product is CASSTTGTHEQFF. The full variable domain, in which reference TRBV7-7 and TRBJ2-1 provide the parts outside the CDR3, is GAGVSQSPRYKVTKRGQDVTLRCDPISSHATLYWYQQALGQGPEFLTYFNYEAQPDKSGLPSDRFSAERPEGSISTLTIQRTEQRDSAMYRCASSTTGTHEQFFGPGTRLTVL.